This TCR beta chain was identified in a study of T cell changes during pregnancy in multiple sclerosis. Profiled with immunoSEQ multiplex PCR; TCRdb holds only in-frame clones, not every one. This sample has tens of thousands of clones, with around nine tenths found just once. CDR1 is SGHTA and CDR2 is FQGNSA in the germline V gene. The CDR3 length is 14 residues. Trimming shortened V by 5 bases and J by 3 bases, and 13 bases separated the two germline ends. This clone was counted once. This clonotype was sampled from a female donor in good health, enrolled as a control in a pregnancy study. Sequenced here: CD4+ T cells from peripheral blood mononuclear cells, sampled in the second trimester of pregnancy. The chain joins TRBV7-2 to TRBJ1-1; D remains ambiguous. The CDR3 DNA follows: TGTGCCAGCAGCCCTACCGCGCTTTACACTGAAGCTTTCTTT. Protein sequence: CASSPTALYTEAFF.